The text below deals with one T cell receptor beta chain. V was trimmed by 10 bases and J by 0 bases, leaving 15 bases between them. The CDR3 is 15 residues long. In germline, CDR1 is MDHEN, CDR2 SYDVKM. This entry is derived from a study of blood T cell repertoires in COVID-19. About the study: Sites across the United States, Italy and Spain contributed samples from acute and convalescent COVID-19. T cells, B-cell-depleted T cells, or PBMCs provided the cDNA or gDNA that served as material.

Original processing methods: Reference gene primer amplification gave estimated nucleated cell counts. Clones were sequenced by immunoSEQ multiplex PCR, and TCRdb holds only the in-frame ones, with some missing. V, J and clone size are those of that table, while D and trimming were read from the DNA. The sample holds 130,000 to 150,000 clones, around 81% seen once. This TCR was sampled from a woman aged 40 to 49 with active or convalescent COVID-19. This sequence joins TRBV28 and TRBJ1-4, with TRBD1 as a possible D gene (6 bases). Sequencing was done on a sample of peripheral blood. CDR3 sequence: CATQQGDATNEKLFF. DNA for the CDR3: TGTGCCACCCAACAGGGCGATGCAACTAATGAAAAACTGTTTTTT.